The clone carrying this T cell receptor (beta chain) has more than one count but fewer than ten. What it recognizes is unknown. The sample comes from a study of T cells in Graves' hyperthyroidism and ophthalmopathy. Study summary: Peripheral blood was secured at the point of initial diagnosis, before any treatment. Study conclusions and caveats: Blood also carried most thyroid clonotypes expanded above 0.001.

Hyperthyroidism had been newly diagnosed in patients aged 18 to 65, and its duration was under 2 months. Patients having uncontrolled infection, another autoimmune disease, pregnancy or lactation were not included. CDR3 length: 15 amino acids. V was pared by 0 bases and J by 4 bases, with 11 bases between. Germline loops: CDR1 SGDLS, CDR2 YYNGEE. RNA transcripts served as the template for amplifying TCR beta CDR3 regions. HTBI primers were employed in a first-round RT-PCR of the TCR CDR3. TCRdb recomputed calls from the multiplex PCR reads with MiXCR, one row per CDR3 protein. The data contain about 300,000 distinct CDR3 sequences, over 15% of them seen just once; the ten biggest clones take up around 35%.

Sequences were obtained from blood. This chain connects TRBV9 to TRBJ1-3; D is unclear. This sequence originates from a man in his thirties or forties with Graves' hyperthyroidism. As DNA, the CDR3 is TGTGCCAGCAGCGTAGGAGGGAACACAGGAAACACCATATATTTT. Translated, it gives CASSVGGNTGNTIYF.